This TCR beta chain is drawn from a study of blood T cells in healthy people across ages. In its sample, this clonotype was seen a few times. This CDR3 contains 15 residues. Combining a sample-barcoded 5' primer with a J-beta primer mix, a second PCR ran for roughly 7 to 11 cycles. Each cDNA molecule received a tag from a template-switch adaptor that had 12 random nucleotides. MiXCR was run by TCRdb on the 5' RACE reads, yielding one entry per CDR3 protein. This table has approximately 790,000 distinct CDR3 sequences, around 62% appearing once. Healthy individuals of Caucasian origin from Russia, aged about 6 to 100, served as donors. Each donor gave ten milliliters of peripheral blood.

Sequenced material: blood. The genes are TRBV21-1 and TRBJ2-1; TRBD2 was called by the table and not checked on the DNA. TRBV21-1 is labeled a pseudogene. This receptor was obtained from a young man in good health. DNA for the CDR3: TGTGCCAGCAGCACCAGACTAGTGCCCGACAATGAGCAGTTCTTC. Its protein is CASSTRLVPDNEQFF.